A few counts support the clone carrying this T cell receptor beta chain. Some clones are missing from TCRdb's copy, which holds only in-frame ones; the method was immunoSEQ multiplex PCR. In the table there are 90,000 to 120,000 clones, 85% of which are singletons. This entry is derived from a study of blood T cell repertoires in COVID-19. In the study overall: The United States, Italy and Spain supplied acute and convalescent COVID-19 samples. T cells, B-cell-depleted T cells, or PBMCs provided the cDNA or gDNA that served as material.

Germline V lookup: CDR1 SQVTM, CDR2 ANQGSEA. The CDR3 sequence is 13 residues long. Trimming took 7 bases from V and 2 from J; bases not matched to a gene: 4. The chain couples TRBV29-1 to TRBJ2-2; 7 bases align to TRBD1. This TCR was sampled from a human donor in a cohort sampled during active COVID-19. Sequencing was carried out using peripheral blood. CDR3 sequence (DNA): TGCAGCGCAAGGACAGGAAACACCGGGGAGCTGTTTTTT. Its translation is CSARTGNTGELFF.